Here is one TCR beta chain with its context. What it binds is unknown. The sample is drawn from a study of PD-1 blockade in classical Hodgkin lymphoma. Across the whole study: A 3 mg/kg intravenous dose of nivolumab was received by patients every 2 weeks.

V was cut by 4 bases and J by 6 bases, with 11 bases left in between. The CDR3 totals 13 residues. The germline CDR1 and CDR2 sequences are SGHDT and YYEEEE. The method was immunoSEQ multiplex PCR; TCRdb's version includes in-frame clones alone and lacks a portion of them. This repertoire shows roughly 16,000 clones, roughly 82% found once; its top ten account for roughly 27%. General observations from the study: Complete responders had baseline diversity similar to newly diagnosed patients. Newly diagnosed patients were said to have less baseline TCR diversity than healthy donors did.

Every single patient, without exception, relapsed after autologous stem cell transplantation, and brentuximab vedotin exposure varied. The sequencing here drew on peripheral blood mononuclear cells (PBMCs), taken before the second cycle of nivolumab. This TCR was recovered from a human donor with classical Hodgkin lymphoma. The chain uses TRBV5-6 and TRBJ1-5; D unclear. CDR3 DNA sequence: TGTGCCAGCAGCGGGAGGGTAGGTCAGCCCCAGCATTTT. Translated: CASSGRVGQPQHF.